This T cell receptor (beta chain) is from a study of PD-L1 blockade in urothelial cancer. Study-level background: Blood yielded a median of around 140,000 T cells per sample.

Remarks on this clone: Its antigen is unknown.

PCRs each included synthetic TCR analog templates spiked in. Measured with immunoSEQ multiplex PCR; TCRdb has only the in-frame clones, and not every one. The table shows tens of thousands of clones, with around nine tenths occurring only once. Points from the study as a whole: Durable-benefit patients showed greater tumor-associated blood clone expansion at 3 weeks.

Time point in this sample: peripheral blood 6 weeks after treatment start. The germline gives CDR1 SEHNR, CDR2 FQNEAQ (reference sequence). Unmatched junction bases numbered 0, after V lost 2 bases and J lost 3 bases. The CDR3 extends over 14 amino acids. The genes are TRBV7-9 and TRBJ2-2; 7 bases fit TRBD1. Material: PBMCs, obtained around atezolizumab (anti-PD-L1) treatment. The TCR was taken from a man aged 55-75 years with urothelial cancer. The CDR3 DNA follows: TGTGCCAGCAGCTTAACAGGGGACACCGGGGAGCTGTTTTTT. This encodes CASSLTGDTGELFF.